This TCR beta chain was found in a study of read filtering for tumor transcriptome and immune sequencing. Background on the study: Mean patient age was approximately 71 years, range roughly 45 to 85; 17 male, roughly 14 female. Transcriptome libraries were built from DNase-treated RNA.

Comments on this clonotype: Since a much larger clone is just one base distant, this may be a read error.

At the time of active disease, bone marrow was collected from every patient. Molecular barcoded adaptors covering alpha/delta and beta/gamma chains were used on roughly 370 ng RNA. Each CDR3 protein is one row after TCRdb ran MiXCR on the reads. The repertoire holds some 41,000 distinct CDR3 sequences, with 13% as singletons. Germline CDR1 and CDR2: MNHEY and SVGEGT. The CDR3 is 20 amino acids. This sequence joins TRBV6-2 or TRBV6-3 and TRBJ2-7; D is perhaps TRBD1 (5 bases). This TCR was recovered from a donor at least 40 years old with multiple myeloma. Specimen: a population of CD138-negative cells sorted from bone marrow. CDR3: CASRPPYRIPTIPSSYEQHF. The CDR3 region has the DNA TGTGCCAGCAGACCACCCTACAGGATCCCTACGATTCCCAGCTCCTACGAGCAGCACTTC.